Shown below are 25 T cell receptor beta chains from a single sample sequenced in a study of blood T cells in healthy people across ages. Sample-barcoded 5' priming and a J-beta primer mix drove a second PCR of about 6 to 12 cycles. TCRdb re-analysed the 5' RACE reads in MiXCR, keeping a single row per CDR3 protein. The sample lists roughly 800,000 distinct CDR3 sequences, roughly 50% seen once, with approximately 20% in the top ten. The sequencing input was blood. The receptors originated from a man between 25 and 39 years old in good health.

The chain carries TRBV5-1 and TRBJ2-3; D is perhaps TRBD2 (5 bases). The V gene's germline CDR1 is SGHRS and CDR2 YFSETQ. The CDR3 has 13 amino acids. The germline V and J ends were trimmed by 4 bases and 5 bases, with 11 bases remaining between them. CDR3 protein: CASSLWERDTQYF. The CDR3 DNA sequence: TGCGCCAGCAGCCTTTGGGAGAGAGATACGCAGTATTTT.

This clonotype was observed a few times. This chain connects TRBV28 to TRBJ1-6; D is possibly TRBD1 (5 bases). The CDR3 loop spans 14 amino acids. Germline values: CDR1 MDHEN, CDR2 SYDVKM. Trimming took 8 bases from V and 6 from J, leaving 14 bases between them. The chain's CDR3 is CASSPGLSNSPLHF. The DNA of the CDR3 is TGTGCCAGCTCGCCGGGACTGAGTAATTCACCCCTCCACTTT.

The chain is built from TRBV7-9 and TRBJ2-3, with 7 bases that match TRBD1. CDR1 and CDR2 from the germline V gene are SEHNR and FQNEAQ (reference sequence). The CDR3 loop spans 13 amino acids. V trimming: 4 bases; J trimming: 5 bases; junction bases outside the gene matches: 3. The CDR3 here is CASSWDREDTQYF. DNA of the CDR3: TGTGCCAGCAGCTGGGACAGAGAAGATACGCAGTATTTT.

This clonotype showed up just a few times. This chain connects TRBV12-3 or TRBV12-4 to TRBJ1-2; no reliable D call. The CDR3 length is 12 residues. V gave up 7 bases and J gave up 7 bases, with 13 bases separating them. The DNA for the CDR3 is TGTGCCAGCACTAGGTCAGGAGGTGGCTACACCTTC. Translated: CASTRSGGGYTF.

The chain couples TRBV4-1 to TRBJ2-4; TRBD1 aligns across 9 bases. The J call may be mistaken, given a closer DNA end match to TRBJ2-7. Germline CDR1 MGHRA, CDR2 YSYEKL. The CDR3 extends over 16 amino acids. This chain's CDR3 is CASSRGPKDRGGEQYF. DNA for the CDR3: TGCGCCAGCAGCCGAGGACCCAAGGACAGGGGTGGCGAGCAGTACTTC.

Ten or more counts support this clonotype. The V gene is TRBV7-2, the J gene TRBJ2-7; D is possibly TRBD2 (6 bases). The CDR3 contains 12 residues. The V end lost 5 bases, the J end lost 6 bases, and 11 bases lay between the germline ends. The germline V gene has CDR1 SGHTA and CDR2 FQGNSA. The CDR3 region has the DNA TGTGCCAGCAGCCTAACTAGCTTCGAGCAGTACTTC. This gives the protein CASSLTSFEQYF.

The rearrangement uses TRBV2 and TRBJ2-1, with D perhaps being TRBD1 or TRBD2 (5 bases each). V lost 5 bases, J lost 3 bases, and 26 bases lay in between. The CDR3 has 19 residues. Germline assignment: CDR1 SNHLY and CDR2 FYNNEI. CDR3 region: CASSYSPGRGSGNYNEQFF. The CDR3 DNA follows: TGTGCCAGCAGTTACTCGCCGGGGCGAGGTAGTGGGAACTACAATGAGCAGTTCTTC.

The V gene is TRBV6-2 or TRBV6-3, the J gene TRBJ2-7; D might be TRBD1 (5 bases). In germline, CDR1 is MNHEY, CDR2 SVGEGT. Trimming stripped 8 bases from V and 3 bases from J, with 14 bases between. This CDR3 contains 13 residues. The CDR3 spells CASERGPGYEQYF. DNA of the CDR3: TGTGCCAGCGAAAGGGGCCCCGGCTACGAGCAGTACTTC.

The CDR3: CASRPRTGGSNQPQHF. CDR3 sequence (DNA): TGTGCCAGCAGACCCCGGACAGGAGGAAGCAATCAGCCCCAGCATTTT. This chain connects TRBV6-6 to TRBJ1-5, with 7 bases fitting TRBD1. Germline V gene data show CDR1 as MNHNY and CDR2 as SVGAGI (reference sequence). The CDR3 runs 16 residues. V shed 6 bases, J shed 1 base, and the junction held 9 bases outside the gene matches.

This clonotype has a handful of counts. J is TRBJ2-7 and V is TRBV7-8; 7 bases align to TRBD1. The CDR3 has 15 amino acids. Losses at the gene ends were 2 bases for V and 3 bases for J; bases not matched to a gene: 7. CDR1 and CDR2 from the germline V gene are SGHVS and FQNEAQ. The CDR3 nucleotides are TGTGCCAGCAGCTTACCAGTCCGGGACAGCTACGAGCAGTACTTC. Translating gives CASSLPVRDSYEQYF.

V and J are TRBV20-1 and TRBJ2-5; 8 positions agree with TRBD2. The germline V gene encodes CDR1 DFQATT and CDR2 SNEGSKA (reference sequence). CDR3 size: 14 residues. With V trimmed by 5 bases and J by 4 bases, 9 bases remained unmatched. The CDR3: CSAVIMRGAETQYF. DNA of the CDR3: TGCAGTGCTGTAATAATGCGGGGGGCAGAGACCCAGTACTTC.

This chain links TRBV15 with TRBJ1-4; a weak D match, TRBD1 (6 bases). Trimming took 7 bases from V and 8 from J, leaving 17 bases between them. The CDR3 consists of 14 residues. CDR1 is LNHNV, CDR2 YYDKDF, per germline (reference sequence). In nucleotides, the CDR3 is TGTGCCACCAACCCAGAAGGTGACAGGGAAAAACTGTTTTTT. This encodes CATNPEGDREKLFF.

The rearrangement uses TRBV6-1 and TRBJ1-5; D gene ambiguous. Germline V lookup: CDR1 MNHNS, CDR2 SASEGT. This CDR3 has 16 amino acids. Between the trimmed V and J ends, which lost 1 base and 6 bases, there was a span of 16 bases. The CDR3 DNA sequence: TGTGCCAGCAGTGAAGGGCCCGGTAGGTGGGGTCAGCCCCAGCATTTT. It encodes CASSEGPGRWGQPQHF.

The chain recombines TRBV11-2 with TRBJ1-2, with 12 positions matching TRBD1. The CDR3 is 21 amino acids. V dropped 5 bases and J dropped 8; count of bases not matched to a gene: 27. Germline V lookup: CDR1 SGHAT, CDR2 FQNNGV. CDR3 nucleotide sequence: TGTGCCAGCAGCATTACCTTTGGGGTCCGGGACAGGGGGCCTTTAGGTGGAGGCTACACCTTC. Protein product: CASSITFGVRDRGPLGGGYTF.

There are a few counts of this clonotype. This sequence joins TRBV6-5 and TRBJ2-1; weak D call: TRBD2 (6 bases). The CDR3 sequence is 15 residues long. Germline CDR1 reads MNHEY; CDR2 reads SVGAGI. V lost 8 bases and J lost 4, with 18 bases in between. CDR3 sequence reads: CASAAVGGKYNEQFF. The CDR3 DNA reads as TGTGCCAGCGCAGCTGTCGGGGGAAAATACAATGAGCAGTTCTTC.

V and J are TRBV29-1 and TRBJ2-3; 9 bases line up with TRBD1. The germline V gene encodes CDR1 SQVTM and CDR2 ANQGSEA. With V trimmed by 1 base and J by 6 bases, 5 bases remained unmatched. There are 14 residues in the CDR3. As DNA, the CDR3 is TGCAGCGTTGAAGGAAGGACAGGGGCCGATACGCAGTATTTT. This gives the protein CSVEGRTGADTQYF.

This clonotype was detected a few times. The chain joins TRBV25-1 to TRBJ1-1; 8 positions match TRBD1. V dropped 5 bases and J dropped 2; count of bases not matched to a gene: 7. This CDR3 contains 15 residues. The germline V gene encodes CDR1 MGHDK and CDR2 SYGVNS. The CDR3 region is CASSYPGTGNTEAFF. DNA of the CDR3: TGTGCCAGCAGTTATCCGGGGACAGGCAACACTGAAGCTTTCTTT. The variable domain in full, with the rest retrieved from reference TRBV25-1 and TRBJ1-1, is EADIYQTPRYLVIGTGKKITLECSQTMGHDKMYWYQQDPGMELHLIHYSYGVNSTEKGDLSSESTVSRIRTEHFPLTLESARPSHTSQYLCASSYPGTGNTEAFFGQGTRLTVV.

This chain joins TRBV4-1 and TRBJ2-7, with D maybe TRBD2 (5 bases). The ends were cut back, 1 base at V and 2 bases at J, with 12 bases in the middle. This CDR3 has 15 residues. CDR1 MGHRA and CDR2 YSYEKL come from the germline V gene. This CDR3 reads CASSQGEGTPYEQYF. The CDR3 DNA sequence: TGCGCCAGCAGCCAAGGCGAGGGAACACCCTACGAGCAGTACTTC.

This clonotype was seen a handful of times. The rearrangement links TRBV20-1 to TRBJ2-7, with 9 bases identical to TRBD2. The trim removed 2 bases at V and 0 bases at J, leaving 2 bases unmatched. The length of the CDR3 is 14 residues. Germline CDR1 and CDR2: DFQATT and SNEGSKA (reference sequence). The CDR3 DNA follows: TGCAGTGCTAGACTAGCGGGAAACTCCTACGAGCAGTACTTC. It codes for CSARLAGNSYEQYF.

The CDR3 reads CSGGESTDTQYF. CDR3 nucleotide sequence: TGCAGTGGGGGGGAGTCCACAGATACGCAGTATTTT. This rearrangement joins TRBV20-1 to TRBJ2-3, with D possibly matching TRBD2 (6 bases). The V and J ends lost 7 bases and 2 bases respectively, with 10 bases between them. This CDR3 is 12 amino acids long. Per germline, CDR1 DFQATT and CDR2 SNEGSKA (reference sequence).

The table lists this clonotype with a few counts. The chain couples TRBV27 to TRBJ1-4; no clear D gene. The ends were cut back, 6 bases at V and 8 bases at J, with 19 bases in the middle. There are 15 residues in the CDR3. Germline-derived CDR1 and CDR2 are MNHEY and SMNVEV (reference sequence). The DNA for the CDR3 is TGTGCCAGCAGCCTCTCCCCGGGTGCGCGGGAAAAACTGTTTTTT. It is translated as CASSLSPGAREKLFF.

This clonotype was seen a few times. The CDR3 loop is CASSFLGGDTQYF. The CDR3 region has the DNA TGTGCCAGCAGTTTTTTGGGAGGCGATACGCAGTATTTT. The V and J genes are TRBV12-3 or TRBV12-4 and TRBJ2-3, with D possibly being TRBD2 (6 bases). This CDR3 region has 13 residues. V gave up 3 bases and J gave up 6 bases, with 10 bases separating them.

This clonotype was seen just once. This chain links TRBV29-1 with TRBJ1-4; D gene unclear. This CDR3 has 13 residues. CDR1 is SQVTM, CDR2 ANQGSEA, per germline. V lost 4 bases and J lost 0, with 6 bases in between. CDR3 amino acids: CSVGGTTNEKLFF. The CDR3 bases are TGCAGCGTTGGAGGGACAACTAATGAAAAACTGTTTTTT.

This clonotype appeared a few times. The chain employs TRBV10-3 and TRBJ2-1; D is unclear. Germline assignment: CDR1 ENHRY and CDR2 SYGVKD. The CDR3 is 13 residues long. Trimming stripped 0 bases from V and 4 bases from J, with 4 bases between. CDR3 sequence: CAISESDYNEQFF. The CDR3, as DNA: TGTGCCATCAGTGAGTCGGATTACAATGAGCAGTTCTTC.

V gene TRBV20-1 combines with J gene TRBJ2-1; D remains ambiguous. The germline gives CDR1 DFQATT, CDR2 SNEGSKA (reference sequence). The CDR3 contains 15 residues. V gave up 5 bases and J gave up 3 bases, with 17 bases separating them. This CDR3 is CSALDRPIIYNEQFF. The CDR3 DNA sequence: TGCAGTGCTTTGGATAGGCCTATAATCTACAATGAGCAGTTCTTC.